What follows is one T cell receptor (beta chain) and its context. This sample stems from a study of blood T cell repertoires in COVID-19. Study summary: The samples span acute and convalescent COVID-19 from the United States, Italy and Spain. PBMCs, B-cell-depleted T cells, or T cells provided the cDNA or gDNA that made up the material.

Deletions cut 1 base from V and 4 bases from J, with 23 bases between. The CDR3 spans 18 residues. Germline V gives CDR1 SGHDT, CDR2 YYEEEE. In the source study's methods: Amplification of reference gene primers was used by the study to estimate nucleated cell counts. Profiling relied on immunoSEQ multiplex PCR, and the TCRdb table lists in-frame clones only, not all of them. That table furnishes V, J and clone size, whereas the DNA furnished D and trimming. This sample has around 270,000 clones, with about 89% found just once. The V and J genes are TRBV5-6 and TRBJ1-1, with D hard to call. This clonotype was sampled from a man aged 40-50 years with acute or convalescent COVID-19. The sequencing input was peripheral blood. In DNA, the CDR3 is TGTGCCAGCAGCTTGTTAGAGGTGTATGCTGGGAGGAGCACTGAAGCTTTCTTT. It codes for CASSLLEVYAGRSTEAFF.